One T cell receptor (beta chain) is described in this entry. Its antigen has not been determined. The input lacks base qualities; no much larger clone sits a single base away. This sample is drawn from a study of CD8+ T cells in alopecia areata listed by TCRdb under 2018. For the wider study: In both human patients and the C3H/HeJ mouse model, the study applied high-throughput TCRbeta sequencing to look at T cell clonal expansion in alopecia areata. Scalp tissue and sorted CD4+ and CD8+ peripheral blood T cells from patchy and totalis/universalis alopecia areata patients and from healthy controls were covered by human TCRbeta sequencing. Scalp clonality was compared across normal scalp (n=4), patchy alopecia areata scalp (n=8), and alopecia totalis/universalis scalp (n=8). The RNA source kit depended on sample type: the PAXgene miRNA kit for fixed scalp, the miRNeasy kit for PBMCs, and the RNeasy kit for mouse skin. TCRbeta CDR3 regions were amplified by immunoSEQ multiplex PCR with 35 Vbeta forward and 13 Jbeta reverse primers.

Overall study outcomes, separate from this receptor: Compared with mice, TCR sequences shared between patients were less clear, possibly partly because of HLA diversity across the patient population. Scalp TCR repertoire analysis is complicated because resident alphabeta T cells in normal human skin are also sequenced, whereas mouse skin is dominated by gammadelta T cells. Higher clonality and more expanded CD8+ clones were observed in lesional scalp than in normal scalp, particularly in alopecia totalis/universalis, a finding suggestive of antigenic drive.

The library was produced with the immunoSEQ multiplex PCR assay. RNA was extracted from all samples and reverse transcribed into cDNA, which served as template for TCR sequencing. First-strand cDNA was synthesized with SuperScript III using a 2:1 mix of oligo-dT and random hexamers. A synthetic immune receptor repertoire was used to gauge amplification bias, and whatever bias remained was removed computationally. On the study's bioinformatics: Raw reads were preprocessed for error removal, and CDR3 was defined according to IMGT conventions as running from the conserved cysteine to phenylalanine. Clonality was computed as 1 minus the Shannon entropy, with the entropy normalized by log2 of the number of productive unique TCRs. CD4 or CD8 identity of scalp clones was inferred by cross-referencing scalp TCRbeta sequences with sorted blood CD4 and CD8 repertoires. Sourced from immuneACCESS, this table was stored by TCRdb with only in-frame sequences that have V and J called. A share of the clones is absent; for the studies checked, an unresolved V gene accounts for under half, and the remainder has no known explanation. V, J and clone size reflect that table, while D and trimming were determined from the DNA. Within this sample are 150,000 or so clones, with about 54% of them counted one time only. The ten top clones hold around 5% of the sample.

PBMCs were separated by density centrifugation and stained for CD3, CD4 and CD8, after which CD4+ and CD8+ T cells were sorted on a FACSAria. Unaffected controls provided scalp biopsies and blood samples. A distance of 13 bases separates the germline ends of V and J, which lose 8 bases and 2 bases respectively. Including the terminal cysteine and phenylalanine, the CDR3 comprises 13 residues. CDR3 DNA is the only sequence kept; it has 39 bases, read in frame from the first base. The germline V gene sets CDR1 to SQVTM and CDR2 to ANQGSEA. The TCR was taken from a human donor in good health. The chain uses TRBV29-1 and TRBJ2-1; the D region possibly corresponds to TRBD2 (6 bases align). What was sequenced was CD4+ T cells sorted from blood. The CDR3 in this case is CSSKRVAYNEQFF. In nucleotide form, the sequence is TGCAGCTCCAAGCGGGTAGCCTACAATGAGCAGTTCTTC.